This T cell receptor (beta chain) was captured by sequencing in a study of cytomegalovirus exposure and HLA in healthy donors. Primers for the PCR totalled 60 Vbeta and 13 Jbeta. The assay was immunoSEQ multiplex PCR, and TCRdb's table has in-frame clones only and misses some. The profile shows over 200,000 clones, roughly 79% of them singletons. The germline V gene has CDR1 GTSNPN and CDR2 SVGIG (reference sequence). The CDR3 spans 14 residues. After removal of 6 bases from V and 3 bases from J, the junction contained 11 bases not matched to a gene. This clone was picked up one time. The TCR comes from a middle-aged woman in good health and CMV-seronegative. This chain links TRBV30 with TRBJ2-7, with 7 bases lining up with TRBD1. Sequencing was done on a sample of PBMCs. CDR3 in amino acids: CACQSGGSSYEQYF. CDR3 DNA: TGTGCCTGTCAATCAGGGGGTTCGAGCTACGAGCAGTACTTC.